These 16 T cell receptor beta chains were sequenced from one sample in a study of T cell responses to AZD1222 COVID-19 vaccine. Clones were read by immunoSEQ multiplex PCR, and TCRdb kept only the in-frame ones, dropping some. Among 150,000 to 200,000 clones listed, about 88% were seen once. Sample: peripheral blood, taken on day 0 of AZD1222 vaccination. Source of these receptors: an adult in good health.

The chain is built from TRBV24-1 and TRBJ2-3; no firm D call. With 2 bases removed from V and 6 bases from J, the gap between germline ends came to 20 bases. The CDR3 is 17 amino acids. Per the germline V gene, CDR1 is KGHDR and CDR2 is SFDVKD. The CDR3 sequence is CATSDSSGSSGWDTQYF. The DNA for the CDR3 is TGTGCCACCAGTGATTCCTCCGGGTCCTCGGGTTGGGATACGCAGTATTTT.

This chain links TRBV5-4 with TRBJ1-2; D remains unclear. V lost 0 bases and J 1 base, leaving 10 bases between the germline ends. The CDR3 has 15 amino acids. Germline V gene lookup returns CDR1 SGHNT and CDR2 YYREEE (reference sequence). CDR3 DNA sequence: TGTGCCAGCAGCTTGGTGGGCGGGGATAACTATGGCTACACCTTC. This sequence encodes CASSLVGGDNYGYTF. Together with reference TRBV5-4 and TRBJ1-2, the CDR3 gives the full variable domain: ETGVTQSPTHLIKTRGQQVTLRCSSQSGHNTVSWYQQALGQGPQFIFQYYREEENGRGNFPPRFSGLQFPNYSSELNVNALELDDSALYLCASSLVGGDNYGYTFGSGTRLTVV.

A single count supports this clone. The chain has TRBV5-4 and TRBJ2-1; 7 bases align to TRBD2. V was clipped by 1 base and J by 6 bases; unmatched bases: 7. Germline lookup yields CDR1 SGHNT and CDR2 YYREEE (reference sequence). CDR3 length equals 15 residues. The DNA for the CDR3 is TGTGCCAGCAGCTTGTCGACTAGCATGTCCAATGAGCAGTTCTTC. As protein: CASSLSTSMSNEQFF.

This chain uses TRBV7-3 with TRBJ2-2, with 7 bases matching TRBD1. The CDR3 extends over 15 amino acids. Looked up from germline, CDR1 is SGHTA and CDR2 is FQGTGA. The V and J ends lost 0 bases and 4 bases, in that order; junction bases with no gene match: 2. CDR3 coding DNA: TGTGCCAGCAGCTTAACAGGGGGCGGCACCGGGGAGCTGTTTTTT. It encodes CASSLTGGGTGELFF.

The CDR3, as DNA: TGTGCCAGCAGTTACTCCGGGAATCGTGAAAAACTGTTTTTT. This encodes CASSYSGNREKLFF. This chain joins TRBV6-2 or TRBV6-3 and TRBJ1-4, with D unresolved. This CDR3 has 14 amino acids. The germline V gene has CDR1 MNHEY and CDR2 SVGEGT. The V end was cut by 0 bases, the J end by 7 bases, with 9 bases between.

J is TRBJ1-3 and V is TRBV3-1 (or the pseudogene TRBV3-2); D is unresolved. Germline V gene lookup returns CDR1 LGHDT and CDR2 YNNKEL (reference sequence). This CDR3 is built from 13 residues. V shed 0 bases and J shed 3 bases, with 3 bases lying between them. The CDR3 region is CASSQERGNTIYF. As DNA, the CDR3 is TGTGCCAGCAGCCAAGAACGTGGAAACACCATATATTTT.

This clone showed up just once. The rearrangement uses TRBV7-2 and TRBJ2-3; TRBD2 aligns across 7 bases. J was trimmed by 6 bases and V by 5 bases; bases with no gene match: 14. CDR1 and CDR2 from the germline V gene are SGHTA and FQGNSA. The CDR3 length is 16 residues. CDR3 sequence reads: CASSLSPGLGGDTQYF. The DNA of the CDR3 is TGTGCCAGCAGCCTATCACCCGGACTAGGCGGGGATACGCAGTATTTT.

V and J are TRBV7-3 and TRBJ2-1; D may match TRBD1 or TRBD2 (5 bases each). The CDR3 extends over 17 amino acids. Germline V gene sequence: CDR1 SGHTA, CDR2 FQGTGA. Trimming stripped 1 base from V and 4 bases from J, with 17 bases between. The CDR3 loop is CASSLRAGTETYNEQFF. The CDR3 DNA is TGTGCCAGCAGCTTAAGGGCCGGGACGGAAACTTACAATGAGCAGTTCTTC. The full variable domain, in which reference TRBV7-3 and TRBJ2-1 provide the parts outside the CDR3, is GAGVSQTPSNKVTEKGKYVELRCDPISGHTALYWYRQSLGQGPEFLIYFQGTGAADDSGLPNDRFFAVRPEGSVSTLKIQRTERGDSAVYLCASSLRAGTETYNEQFFGPGTRLTVL.

This chain links TRBV5-6 with TRBJ1-1; no clear D. Trimming took 2 bases from V and 1 from J, leaving 9 bases between them. Per germline, CDR1 SGHDT and CDR2 YYEEEE. This CDR3 comprises 14 residues. The CDR3 DNA reads as TGTGCCAGCAGCTTATATCCGGGGAACACTGAAGCTTTCTTT. The encoded protein is CASSLYPGNTEAFF.

This rearrangement joins TRBV9 to TRBJ2-4; 8 bases agree with TRBD2. Germline V lookup: CDR1 SGDLS, CDR2 YYNGEE. V shed 7 bases, J shed 0 bases, and the junction held 9 bases outside the gene matches. CDR3 length: 16 amino acids. DNA of the CDR3: TGTGCCAGCGCAGGGCGGGAGGACCTAGCCAAAAACATTCAGTACTTC. Amino acid sequence: CASAGREDLAKNIQYF.

The chain has TRBV29-1 and TRBJ1-2, with D perhaps TRBD1 (5 bases). The CDR3 extends over 14 amino acids. Germline CDR1 reads SQVTM; CDR2 reads ANQGSEA. Trimming took 3 bases from V and 5 from J, leaving 16 bases between them. Here the CDR3 DNA reads TGCAGCGTTGATAGTATAGGGGTGGGGTATGGCTACACCTTC. It codes for CSVDSIGVGYGYTF.

This clone was picked up a small number of times. The chain links TRBV3-1 (or the pseudogene TRBV3-2) to TRBJ1-1; the D gene is possibly TRBD1 (6 bases). The V end was cut by 4 bases, the J end by 4 bases, with 7 bases between. The CDR3 length is 12 residues. Per the germline V gene, CDR1 is LGHDT and CDR2 is YNNKEL (reference sequence). The DNA of the CDR3 is TGTGCCAGCAGCCGGGACACCACTGAAGCTTTCTTT. It encodes CASSRDTTEAFF.

This chain links TRBV7-3 with TRBJ2-2; 8 nucleotides align to TRBD1. The junction had 4 bases not matched to a gene; V was cut back by 5 bases and J by 2 bases. The length of the CDR3 is 15 residues. Germline loops: CDR1 SGHTA, CDR2 FQGTGA. Here the CDR3 reads CASSGQGANTGELFF. CDR3 bases: TGTGCCAGCAGCGGACAGGGCGCCAACACCGGGGAGCTGTTTTTT.

The V call is TRBV18, the J call TRBJ1-4; D uncertain. CDR3 length: 14 residues. Deletions cut 2 bases from V and 4 bases from J, with 8 bases between. CDR1 is KGHSH, CDR2 LQKENI, per germline. The CDR3 reads CASSPFDDNEKLFF. DNA of the CDR3: TGTGCCAGCTCACCATTCGACGATAATGAAAAACTGTTTTTT. Using reference TRBV18 and TRBJ1-4 for the parts outside the CDR3, the full variable domain is NAGVMQNPRHLVRRRGQEARLRCSPMKGHSHVYWYRQLPEEGLKFMVYLQKENIIDESGMPKERFSAEFPKEGPSILRIQQVVRGDSAAYFCASSPFDDNEKLFFGSGTQLSVL.

The chain uses TRBV7-8 and TRBJ2-3, with unresolved D. V lost 2 bases and J lost 5, with 11 bases in between. Germline V gene data show CDR1 as SGHVS and CDR2 as FQNEAQ. The CDR3 is 14 amino acids. The DNA for the CDR3 is TGTGCCAGCAGCTTACGTCAGGCCTTAGATACGCAGTATTTT. It codes for CASSLRQALDTQYF.

The J gene is TRBJ1-2, the V gene TRBV5-1, with D perhaps matching TRBD1 (5 bases). This CDR3 has 14 amino acids. The germline V gene encodes CDR1 SGHRS and CDR2 YFSETQ. The V end lost 4 bases, the J end lost 2 bases, and 12 bases lay between the germline ends. CDR3 residues: CASSPENRNYGYTF. In nucleotides, the CDR3 is TGCGCCAGCAGCCCGGAAAACAGGAACTATGGCTACACCTTC.